This T cell receptor beta chain was recorded in a study of blood T cell repertoires in COVID-19. Background on the study: Whether acute or convalescent, the COVID-19 samples came from the United States, Italy and Spain. T cells, B-cell-depleted T cells, or PBMCs supplied cDNA or gDNA.

The CDR3 consists of 16 residues. V was trimmed by 4 bases and J by 3 bases, leaving 20 bases between them. The germline CDR1 and CDR2 sequences are SGHRS and YFSETQ. In the authors' methods: Cell counts per sample came from amplifying reference gene primers. Produced via immunoSEQ multiplex PCR; TCRdb's table is partial and in-frame only. That table is the source of V, J and clone size, and D and trimming were worked out from the DNA. The sample lists about 240,000 clones; roughly 87% were seen once. The sequence was obtained from a man aged 60 to 69 who had recovered from COVID-19. Input material: peripheral blood. The rearrangement links TRBV5-1 to TRBJ2-7; tentative D call: TRBD2 (6 bases). CDR3 protein: CASSPGGEKVLYEQYF. Written as DNA, the CDR3 is TGCGCCAGCAGCCCCGGGGGAGAAAAGGTCCTCTACGAGCAGTACTTC.